One and the same sample provided the 12 T cell receptor beta chains below, sequenced in a study of blood T cell repertoires in COVID-19. Produced via immunoSEQ multiplex PCR; TCRdb's table is partial and in-frame only. Seen here are about 170,000 clones, approximately 92% observed once, and the top ten hold 3.5% to 5%. Sequencing was done on a sample of peripheral blood. These receptors originate from a woman aged 50 to 60 with acute or convalescent COVID-19.

The CDR3 sequence: CASTPAGGPTGELFF. The CDR3 nucleotides read TGTGCCAGCACCCCAGCGGGAGGCCCAACCGGGGAGCTGTTTTTT. The chain has TRBV13 and TRBJ2-2; the match to TRBD2 covers 9 bases. The CDR3 runs to 15 residues. V lost 7 bases and J lost 5; bases outside the gene matches: 8. Germline V gives CDR1 PRHDT, CDR2 FYEKMQ (reference sequence).

V usage is TRBV4-3 and J usage is TRBJ2-3, with D possibly matching TRBD2 (5 bases). CDR3 size: 15 residues. Between the trimmed V and J ends, which lost 0 bases and 6 bases, there was a span of 13 bases. CDR1 and CDR2 (germline): LGHNA, YSLEER. CDR3 in DNA: TGCGCCAGCAGCCAAGATCGGAGGACTGGGGATACGCAGTATTTT. Translated, it gives CASSQDRRTGDTQYF.

The V gene is TRBV5-1, the J gene TRBJ1-6; D is perhaps TRBD1 (5 bases). Trimming stripped 0 bases from V and 5 bases from J, with 6 bases between. The CDR3 loop spans 14 amino acids. CDR1 and CDR2 from the germline V gene are SGHRS and YFSETQ. The chain's CDR3 is CASSLGTNNSPLHF. The CDR3 DNA is TGCGCCAGCAGCTTGGGGACAAATAATTCACCCCTCCACTTT.

The chain uses TRBV6-5 and TRBJ1-1, with D maybe TRBD1 (6 bases). CDR3 size: 14 residues. With 6 bases removed from V and 0 bases from J, the gap between germline ends came to 11 bases. CDR1 and CDR2 from the germline V gene are MNHEY and SVGAGI. The CDR3, as DNA: TGTGCCAGCAGGAACAGGGATTTGAACACTGAAGCTTTCTTT. Translating gives CASRNRDLNTEAFF.

The genes are TRBV19 and TRBJ1-1; D unresolved. Germline CDR1 is LNHDA and CDR2 is SQIVND (reference sequence). This CDR3 has 12 amino acids. V shed 3 bases and J shed 7 bases, with 9 bases lying between them. The CDR3 loop is CASSISGIEAFF. The CDR3 bases are TGTGCCAGTAGTATCTCGGGGATTGAAGCTTTCTTT.

This chain uses TRBV28 with TRBJ2-7; 7 bases match TRBD1. Germline V CDR1 and CDR2: MDHEN, SYDVKM. The CDR3 loop spans 11 amino acids. DNA of the CDR3: TGTCGGACAGGCCCTAGGAACGAGCAGTACTTC. This sequence encodes CRTGPRNEQYF.

This chain links TRBV7-9 with TRBJ2-5; tentative D call: TRBD2 (5 bases). V was trimmed by 0 bases and J by 5 bases, leaving 13 bases between them. Per the germline V gene, CDR1 is SEHNR and CDR2 is FQNEAQ (reference sequence). This CDR3 is 15 amino acids long. The CDR3 spells CASSLAPRTGETQYF. The CDR3 nucleotides are TGTGCCAGCAGCTTAGCGCCCCGGACGGGGGAGACCCAGTACTTC.

V is TRBV5-1 and J is TRBJ2-3; 10 bases map to TRBD1. Per the germline V gene, CDR1 is SGHRS and CDR2 is YFSETQ. CDR3 length: 19 residues. With V trimmed by 4 bases and J by 4 bases, 18 bases remained unmatched. CDR3 sequence (DNA): TGCGCCAGCAGCAGCTCGAACCGACAGGGGGCTTGGATTGCAGATACGCAGTATTTT. Translated: CASSSSNRQGAWIADTQYF.

The chain carries TRBV29-1 and TRBJ2-7; 7 bases fit TRBD2. Germline CDR1 and CDR2: SQVTM and ANQGSEA. After removal of 6 bases from V and 6 bases from J, the junction contained 14 bases not matched to a gene. The CDR3 is made up of 14 amino acids. CDR3 coding DNA: TGCAGCGTCCGGGGGGACGGCGAGGGACCCGAGCAGTACTTC. Protein: CSVRGDGEGPEQYF.

The V and J genes are TRBV7-9 and TRBJ2-1, with TRBD2 matching over 7 bases. CDR1 is SEHNR, CDR2 FQNEAQ, per germline (reference sequence). The CDR3 runs 14 residues. V was clipped by 5 bases and J by 0 bases; unmatched bases: 1. The CDR3 loop reads CASSQRGSYNEQFF. The CDR3 region has the DNA TGTGCCAGCAGCCAGCGGGGCTCCTACAATGAGCAGTTCTTC.

The gene calls are TRBV30 and TRBJ2-2; D is unclear. Germline V CDR1 and CDR2: GTSNPN, SVGIG (reference sequence). V lost 3 bases to trimming and J lost 8 bases, with 4 bases between them. This CDR3 has 10 amino acids. The CDR3 here is CAWSRGELFF. CDR3 DNA sequence: TGTGCCTGGAGCAGGGGGGAGCTGTTTTTT.

This clone has a single count. This rearrangement joins TRBV7-6 to TRBJ2-7, with D perhaps TRBD2 (7 bases). The CDR3 has 15 amino acids. Germline V gene sequence: CDR1 SGHVS, CDR2 FNYEAQ. V was cut by 5 bases and J by 2 bases, with 16 bases left in between. The CDR3 reads CASSPVGGGTYEQYF. CDR3 nucleotides: TGTGCCAGCAGCCCGGTAGGGGGGGGCACCTACGAGCAGTACTTC. The full variable domain, in which reference TRBV7-6 and TRBJ2-7 provide the parts outside the CDR3, is GAGVSQSPRYKVTKRGQDVALRCDPISGHVSLYWYRQALGQGPEFLTYFNYEAQQDKSGLPNDRFSAERPEGSISTLTIQRTEQRDSAMYRCASSPVGGGTYEQYFGPGTRLTVT.